This entry lists 29 T cell receptor beta chains sequenced from one sample in a study of blood T cell repertoires in COVID-19 (dated by TCRdb to the early 2020s). Library preparation was by the immunoSEQ multiplex PCR assay. In its TCRdb copy, this immuneACCESS table keeps in-frame sequences only and misses some clones. Where compared with another copy, unresolved V genes explain less than half of these, and the others have no known cause. A total of 100,000 to 150,000 clones appear in this sample, about four fifths of them only once. The ten largest clones capture over 5% of the sample. Source material: peripheral blood. These receptors all stem from an older man with active or convalescent COVID-19.

The chain is built from TRBV4-3 and TRBJ1-2; possible D gene TRBD1, 5 bases. Looked up from germline, CDR1 is LGHNA and CDR2 is YSLEER. Trimming took 1 base from V and 2 from J, leaving 5 bases between them. CDR3 length: 13 amino acids. The CDR3 sequence: CASSQGQNYGYTF. The CDR3 bases are TGCGCCAGCAGCCAAGGACAGAACTATGGCTACACCTTC.

This chain links TRBV19 with TRBJ2-3; TRBD1 is a possible D gene (5 bases). V lost 5 bases and J 1 base, leaving 13 bases between the germline ends. The CDR3 loop spans 15 amino acids. Germline assignment: CDR1 LNHDA and CDR2 SQIVND (reference sequence). The CDR3 protein is CASSYRLPGTDTQYF. The CDR3 DNA reads as TGTGCCAGTAGTTACAGGCTCCCTGGCACAGATACGCAGTATTTT.

This clone was detected a few times. The J gene is TRBJ2-5, the V gene TRBV5-1; no firm D call. The CDR3 covers 13 residues. The germline V gene has CDR1 SGHRS and CDR2 YFSETQ. Deletions cut 7 bases from V and 2 bases from J, with 12 bases between. The chain's CDR3 is CASSIDMQETQYF. The CDR3 DNA is TGCGCCAGCTCAATTGACATGCAAGAGACCCAGTACTTC.

V usage is TRBV9 and J usage is TRBJ1-4; 9 nucleotides match TRBD1. J gave up 5 bases and V 4 bases, and 6 bases lay outside the gene matches. The CDR3 loop spans 15 amino acids. The germline V gene has CDR1 SGDLS and CDR2 YYNGEE. The CDR3 DNA is TGTGCCAGCAGCCCCCAGACAGGGGGGAATGAAAAACTGTTTTTT. Protein: CASSPQTGGNEKLFF.

The J gene is TRBJ2-2, the V gene TRBV7-9; 9 positions agree with TRBD2. Germline values: CDR1 SEHNR, CDR2 FQNEAQ (reference sequence). The length of the CDR3 is 16 residues. Unmatched junction bases numbered 6, after V lost 4 bases and J lost 3 bases. This CDR3 is CASSSPAGGYTGELFF. CDR3 bases: TGTGCCAGCAGCTCCCCGGCGGGGGGGTACACCGGGGAGCTGTTTTTT.

This chain links TRBV5-4 with TRBJ2-5, with TRBD2 matching over 9 bases. The CDR3 is 15 residues long. Losses at the gene ends were 3 bases for V and 1 base for J; bases not matched to a gene: 4. Germline V gene data show CDR1 as SGHNT and CDR2 as YYREEE (reference sequence). This CDR3 is CASSSKRGAQETQYF. CDR3 sequence (DNA): TGTGCCAGCAGCTCGAAGCGGGGGGCCCAAGAGACCCAGTACTTC.

DNA of the CDR3: TGTGCCATCAGTCCTGACAGGTACTCCCTAGAGACCCAGTACTTC. The encoded protein is CAISPDRYSLETQYF. The chain joins TRBV10-3 to TRBJ2-5, with D perhaps TRBD1 (6 bases). Trimming shortened V by 5 bases and J by 4 bases, and 17 bases separated the two germline ends. The CDR3 is made up of 15 amino acids. Looked up from germline, CDR1 is ENHRY and CDR2 is SYGVKD.

The chain couples TRBV10-3 to TRBJ2-5; D may be TRBD1 (5 bases). The V end lost 1 base, the J end lost 3 bases, and 6 bases lay between the germline ends. Germline-derived CDR1 and CDR2 are ENHRY and SYGVKD. This CDR3 has 13 residues. As DNA, the CDR3 is TGTGCCATCAGTGAGTTCAGGGAAGAGACCCAGTACTTC. It specifies CAISEFREETQYF.

This clone came up a few times. This sequence joins TRBV4-1 and TRBJ2-7, with TRBD2 matching 11 bases. Germline V gives CDR1 MGHRA, CDR2 YSYEKL. This CDR3 has 15 amino acids. The V gene end was trimmed by 6 bases and the J gene end by 0 bases; junction bases not matched to a gene: 4. This CDR3 is CASRKGLADSYEQYF. The CDR3 DNA reads as TGCGCCAGCAGAAAGGGACTAGCGGACTCCTACGAGCAGTACTTC.

The rearrangement uses TRBV12-5 and TRBJ1-2, with 10 bases that match TRBD1. Germline CDR1 LGHNT, CDR2 FRNRAP. This CDR3 has 19 residues. J lost 1 base, V lost 0 bases, and 11 bases had no gene match. CDR3 loop: CASGLVLGLGTGVNYGYTF. The CDR3 DNA follows: TGTGCTAGTGGTTTGGTACTAGGGTTGGGGACAGGGGTTAACTATGGCTACACCTTC.

Here the CDR3 reads CASRVGGQSEAFF. DNA of the CDR3: TGTGCCAGCAGAGTAGGGGGACAGAGCGAAGCTTTCTTT. The V call is TRBV6-5, the J call TRBJ1-1, with 7 bases matching TRBD1. Trimming at V came to 6 bases and at J to 8 bases, leaving 9 bases not matched to a gene. The CDR3 extends over 13 amino acids. Germline V gene data show CDR1 as MNHEY and CDR2 as SVGAGI.

CDR3 amino acids: CASSLGTGSYEQYF. CDR3 sequence (DNA): TGTGCCAGCAGCTTAGGGACGGGAAGCTACGAGCAGTACTTC. The chain couples TRBV7-8 to TRBJ2-7, with D perhaps TRBD2 (5 bases). V lost 1 base and J lost 3, with 10 bases in between. This CDR3 spans 14 amino acids. Germline V CDR1 and CDR2: SGHVS, FQNEAQ.

This clone was seen just once. The rearrangement uses TRBV5-6 and TRBJ2-5, with TRBD1 matching over 7 bases. The CDR3 extends over 17 amino acids. Germline trimming cut 0 bases from V and 4 bases from J; bases unmatched to any gene: 12. CDR1 and CDR2 (germline): SGHDT, YYEEEE. The CDR3 DNA follows: TGTGCCAGCAGCTTGGCCGCCTGGACAGGTACGGGAGAGACCCAGTACTTC. It translates to CASSLAAWTGTGETQYF.

The chain couples TRBV28 to TRBJ1-2; the D is unclear. CDR3 length: 11 residues. Trimming shortened V by 10 bases and J by 5 bases, and 11 bases separated the two germline ends. The germline V gene encodes CDR1 MDHEN and CDR2 SYDVKM. The CDR3, as DNA: TGTGCCACAGACCCGGGATATGGCTACACCTTC. Translated: CATDPGYGYTF.

This chain links TRBV29-1 with TRBJ1-1, with D possibly matching TRBD1 (5 bases). The V and J ends lost 2 bases and 6 bases respectively, with 16 bases between them. CDR3 length: 14 residues. Per germline, CDR1 SQVTM and CDR2 ANQGSEA. CDR3 amino acids: CSVEQTAYSAEAFF. The CDR3 nucleotides are TGCAGCGTTGAACAGACAGCGTATTCTGCTGAAGCTTTCTTT.

This clone was found once. The rearrangement uses TRBV6-6 and TRBJ2-5; D is perhaps TRBD1 (5 bases). The CDR3 has 13 amino acids. Trimming stripped 6 bases from V and 5 bases from J, with 13 bases between. Per germline, CDR1 MNHNY and CDR2 SVGAGI (reference sequence). CDR3 sequence: CASSRDRSETQYF. As DNA, the CDR3 is TGTGCCAGCAGCAGGGATAGATCGGAGACCCAGTACTTC.

This clone was recorded a few times. CDR3 coding DNA: TGCAGTGCGTCACAGGGCCGGGGCTACACCTTC. It is translated as CSASQGRGYTF. The rearrangement joins TRBV20-1 to TRBJ1-2; a weak D match, TRBD1 (6 bases). From germline, CDR1 is DFQATT and CDR2 SNEGSKA (reference sequence). With 6 bases removed from V and 8 bases from J, the gap between germline ends came to 13 bases. The CDR3 totals 11 residues.

This clone came up once. The chain joins TRBV2 to TRBJ1-1, with 10 bases identical to TRBD1. This CDR3 has 15 residues. J lost 4 bases, V lost 3 bases, and 5 bases had no gene match. Germline CDR1 and CDR2: SNHLY and FYNNEI. As DNA, the CDR3 is TGTGCCAGCAGTGATAGGACAGGGGGAATCACTGAAGCTTTCTTT. It codes for CASSDRTGGITEAFF. Combining the CDR3 with reference TRBV2 and TRBJ1-1 gives the whole variable domain EPEVTQTPSHQVTQMGQEVILRCVPISNHLYFYWYRQILGQKVEFLVSFYNNEISEKSEIFDDQFSVERPDGSNFTLKIRSTKLEDSAMYFCASSDRTGGITEAFFGQGTRLTVV.

V is TRBV10-3 and J is TRBJ2-3; 9 bases are a match to TRBD1. The CDR3 covers 14 residues. Germline V gives CDR1 ENHRY, CDR2 SYGVKD. V lost 10 bases, J lost 3 bases, and 8 bases stayed unmatched. The CDR3 DNA sequence: TGTGCCACCGGGGACAGGGTAAGAACAGATACGCAGTATTTT. Translating gives CATGDRVRTDTQYF.

This clone was seen just once. This sequence joins TRBV6-2 or TRBV6-3 and TRBJ2-7, with 7 bases matching TRBD1. Trimming took 2 bases from V and 0 from J; bases not matched to a gene: 19. Germline lookup yields CDR1 MNHEY and CDR2 SVGEGT. The CDR3 is 20 amino acids. The CDR3 reads CASSYPLPDRETWNSYEQYF. CDR3 sequence (DNA): TGTGCCAGCAGTTACCCCTTGCCCGACAGGGAGACGTGGAACTCCTACGAGCAGTACTTC.

Concerning this clone itself: A much larger clone differs from this one at a single base, so this may be a read error. The chain joins TRBV2 to TRBJ2-5; D call uncertain. V lost 7 bases and J 0 bases, leaving 12 bases between the germline ends. This CDR3 has 14 residues. Germline CDR1 reads SNHLY; CDR2 reads FYNNEI. The CDR3 loop is CASNGVGYQETQYF. CDR3 nucleotide sequence: TGTGCCAGCAATGGCGTGGGCTACCAAGAGACCCAGTACTTC.

V is TRBV7-2 and J is TRBJ2-3, with D perhaps matching TRBD2 (6 bases). CDR1 and CDR2 (germline): SGHTA, FQGNSA. The CDR3 runs to 15 residues. Deletions cut 5 bases from V and 6 bases from J, with 18 bases between. The CDR3 protein is CASSLSGLGGDTQYF. CDR3 nucleotide sequence: TGTGCCAGCAGCCTTTCGGGACTGGGAGGCGATACGCAGTATTTT.

This sequence joins TRBV20-1 and TRBJ1-5; the D is unclear. V gave up 6 bases and J gave up 9 bases, with 6 bases separating them. This CDR3 comprises 9 residues. From germline, CDR1 is DFQATT and CDR2 SNEGSKA (reference sequence). CDR3 sequence reads: CSAPRPQHF. The DNA of the CDR3 is TGCAGTGCCCCGAGGCCCCAGCATTTT.

V is TRBV9 and J is TRBJ1-4; a possible D gene is TRBD1 (6 bases). Germline V gene data show CDR1 as SGDLS and CDR2 as YYNGEE. The CDR3 has 14 amino acids. V was shortened by 3 bases and J by 8 bases, with 14 bases between the two germline ends. For the CDR3, the DNA is TGTGCCAGCAGCGAGACAGGACAAGGGGAAAAACTGTTTTTT. Amino acid sequence: CASSETGQGEKLFF.

The CDR3 bases are TGTGCCAGCAGCTTGGTGGGGGGTTTGGAGACCCAGTACTTC. Its translation: CASSLVGGLETQYF. The gene calls are TRBV5-4 and TRBJ2-5, with D perhaps TRBD2 (6 bases). The CDR3 is made up of 14 amino acids. Between the trimmed V and J ends, which lost 0 bases and 5 bases, there was a span of 11 bases. Germline assignment: CDR1 SGHNT and CDR2 YYREEE (reference sequence). Supplemented by reference TRBV5-4 and TRBJ2-5, the full variable domain reads ETGVTQSPTHLIKTRGQQVTLRCSSQSGHNTVSWYQQALGQGPQFIFQYYREEENGRGNFPPRFSGLQFPNYSSELNVNALELDDSALYLCASSLVGGLETQYFGPGTRLLVL.

This sequence joins TRBV7-9 and TRBJ2-3; 9 positions agree with TRBD1. With V trimmed by 6 bases and J by 0 bases, 4 bases remained unmatched. The CDR3 loop spans 15 amino acids. The germline CDR1 and CDR2 sequences are SEHNR and FQNEAQ (reference sequence). The CDR3 protein is CASREGQGSTDTQYF. CDR3 nucleotides: TGTGCCAGCAGGGAGGGACAGGGCAGCACAGATACGCAGTATTTT.

This clone was found once. The chain joins TRBV7-2 to TRBJ1-3; possible D gene TRBD1, 5 bases. CDR1 is SGHTA and CDR2 is FQGNSA in the germline V gene. The CDR3 loop spans 14 amino acids. Trimming took 5 bases from V and 4 from J, leaving 12 bases between them. CDR3 sequence (DNA): TGTGCCAGCAGCCGCAGGGCCCAGGGAAACACCATATATTTT. It codes for CASSRRAQGNTIYF.

This clone was recorded only once. Relative to the germline gene, one junction end is altered; a read error may explain this. The chain combines TRBV4-3 with TRBJ2-3; 12 bases align to TRBD2. The CDR3 is 16 amino acids. The V gene's germline CDR1 is LGHNA and CDR2 YSLEER. As DNA, the CDR3 is TGCGCCAGCAGCCACCGGACTAGCGGGACCACATATACGCAGTATTTT. Protein sequence: CASSHRTSGTTYTQYF.

The V call is TRBV19, the J call TRBJ2-5; unclear D gene. CDR1 is LNHDA, CDR2 SQIVND, per germline (reference sequence). The CDR3 has 14 amino acids. Deletions cut 3 bases from V and 3 bases from J, with 11 bases between. The CDR3 loop is CASSMRPGKETQYF. CDR3 DNA: TGTGCCAGTAGTATGAGGCCTGGTAAAGAGACCCAGTACTTC.